The 3 T cell receptor beta chains presented below share a single source sample, sequenced in a study of shared clonotypes between healthy human individuals. The protocol was immunoSEQ multiplex PCR, while the TCRdb copy is restricted to in-frame clones and leaves out a portion. The top ten hold 0.39% of the sample, which has 2 million to 2.5 million clones, 80% to 95% seen once. Material for sequencing was naive CD4+ T cells from PBMCs. Subset: CD45RA+ positively selected. The receptor source for this set is a young man in good health. Some clones in this sample may be carry-over from other donors' samples.

The chain employs TRBV6-5 and TRBJ1-5, with D unresolved. The V end was cut by 11 bases, the J end by 0 bases, with 11 bases between. Germline values: CDR1 MNHEY, CDR2 SVGAGI. CDR3 length equals 13 residues. CDR3 residues: CASRENSNQPQHF. CDR3 DNA sequence: TGTGCCTCCCGGGAGAATAGCAATCAGCCCCAGCATTTT.

V and J are TRBV5-1 and TRBJ2-7; 10 bases agree with TRBD2. Germline V gives CDR1 SGHRS, CDR2 YFSETQ. Trimming took 4 bases from V and 7 from J; bases not matched to a gene: 11. The CDR3 contains 15 residues. This CDR3 is CASSRQAGGRGEQYF. The CDR3 region has the DNA TGCGCCAGCAGCCGCCAAGCGGGAGGGCGGGGGGAGCAGTACTTC.

This chain connects TRBV2 to TRBJ2-1, with D maybe TRBD1 (5 bases). Germline CDR1 SNHLY, CDR2 FYNNEI. Deletions cut 2 bases from V and 7 bases from J, with 12 bases between. The CDR3 has 14 amino acids. This CDR3 is CASSERAGRNEQFF. CDR3 DNA: TGTGCCAGCAGTGAAAGGGCAGGGCGGAATGAGCAGTTCTTC.